The entry below describes one TCR beta chain. Its antigen is not yet known. No clone much larger than this one lies a single base away; base qualities are absent. The sample originates from a study of shared clonotypes between healthy human individuals (dated by TCRdb to 2018 to 2021). The study in broad terms: Two women and a few men aged 18 to 49 years were included in the cohort. Between about 0.8 and 9 billion PBMCs per donor were obtained by leukapheresis. Blood TCR repertoires of a handful of healthy adults were deeply sequenced to estimate repertoire size and the extent of clonotype sharing between individuals. Per donor, three plates each were used for CD4 naive and CD4 memory, two for CD8 naive, and one for CD8 memory. To increase sequencing depth and limit assay-specific biases, TCR repertoire library preparation and sequencing were carried out by different laboratories using diverse techniques. What the study reported, not specific to this receptor: Larger estimated clonotype richness was generally found for naive subsets than for memory subsets. Sharing across a few donors was observed for about 5% of naive CD4, over 3% of naive CD8, 2% to 2.5% of memory CD4, and 0.4% of memory CD8 clonotypes. Based on pairwise subsampling, the degree of clonotype sharing among donors was expected to be affected by sequencing depth. Clonotypes shared by all four sorted-subset donors showed higher generation probabilities than non-shared clonotypes. Rarefaction of sorted-subset datasets indicated incomplete sequencing despite the large sequencing depth. Sampling was restricted to blood, and TCR repertoires in tissues likely differ from the TCR repertoires found in blood. The genetic and exposure-history diversity represented was limited by the small number of donors.

Using the deep immunoSEQ assay, TCR CDR3 regions were amplified from genomic DNA by multiplex PCR. For each cell subset, the extracted genomic DNA was distributed evenly across all wells of several immunoSEQ 96-well plates, and each plate served as one replicate. For sorted subsets, each replicate PCR was loaded with approximately 0.2 ug genomic DNA, equivalent to some 27,000 T cell genomes. Purified libraries were quantified with a Qubit 3.0 fluorometer, sized on a Bioanalyzer 2100, and re-quantified with the KAPA Library Quantification kit. Each immunoSEQ 96-well plate was sequenced on its own single-read 150-cycle Illumina NextSeq 550 flow cell. The study's processing was this. Because the immunoSEQ output included only junctional sequences and no quality scores, the filtering could not be the same as the filtering used for full-length reads. Sequences were annotated with PyIR, a Python wrapper for IgBLAST v1.9, and V/J genes and CDR3 were assigned using IMGT germline references. Reads with weak V/J assignments (E-value above 1e-6), missing CDR3, stop codons, out-of-frame junctions, or ambiguous translated residues were removed. V3J clonotypes were defined as sequences sharing an identical inferred V gene, J gene, and CDR3 amino acid sequence. To compute the percentage overlap between repertoires, the number of shared unique clonotypes was divided by the size of the smaller repertoire. RTK rarefaction, the Chao1 estimator, and Recon v2.1 estimates of unobserved clonotypes were used to assess repertoire richness. Generation probabilities for all TCRbeta clonotypes obtained by the gDNA method from a handful of donors were computed using OLGA. Imported from immuneACCESS, the table was reduced by TCRdb to in-frame sequences with V and J called. These copies leave out some clones; in studies compared against another copy, an unresolved V gene accounts for under half, and the cause of the remainder is not known. That table furnishes V, J and clone size, whereas the DNA furnished D and trimming. The table for this sample lists over a million clones; about 74% of them were counted only once. In total, the top ten clones hold about 1.5% of the sample.

V is clipped by 3 bases and J by 2 bases, and the sequence between their germline boundaries is 8 bases long. Reading from cysteine to phenylalanine, the CDR3 counts 13 amino acids. The retained sequence is limited to the CDR3, 39 bases, with the frame set at the first base. From a lookup of the germline V gene, CDR1 and CDR2 are MDHEN and SYDVKM. The donors were healthy, HIV-negative adults with no recently reported acute infections or vaccinations. Every donor was a Caucasian adult living in Nashville, Tennessee, USA. CD4+ T cells were enriched through magnetic negative selection, after which naive cells were positively selected on CD45RA and the remaining negative fraction served as the memory subset. Blood was obtained by leukapheresis, after which PBMCs were separated by Ficoll-Histopaque density gradient centrifugation and cryopreserved in liquid nitrogen vapor phase. Purity and quantity of every magnetically sorted T cell population were checked by analytical flow cytometry. Genomic DNA was isolated from each sorted fraction and quantified by UV absorbance on a Nanodrop 2000c.

The sequence is built from TRBV28 and TRBJ2-7, with the D gene too uncertain to name. This TCR was recovered from a man in his late teens or twenties in good health. The material sequenced was memory CD4+ T cells sorted from blood. The sample's cell subset or site label, decoded: CD45RA-negative fraction. The sequenced DNA: TGTGCCAGCAGTTTGACGTCTACCTACGAGCAGTACTTC. It codes for CASSLTSTYEQYF.